Listed below are T cell receptor beta chains from one sample, sequenced in a study of T-cell memory formation after mild COVID-19. TCRdb reanalysed the 5' RACE reads using MiXCR and keeps one entry per CDR3 protein. The table has fewer than 250,000 distinct CDR3 sequences, about 10% seen once. Source material: PBMCs or a T cell subset sorted from them (not recorded which). The receptor set was obtained from a man between 18 and 35 years old who had mild COVID-19 (a few samples of this study predate the infection). Cell type and time point are not known. Both conserved end residues are part of each CDR3. A D gene is named only where the DNA matches it firmly. Some rows have no size entry. The others give once, few or many, or a class for an expanded clone.

J | D | size | V | DNA | CDR3
TRBJ2-2 | - | many | TRBV7-9 | TGTGCCAGCAGCTTTGCGAACACCGGGGAGCTGTTTTTT | CASSFANTGELFF
TRBJ2-4 | TRBD2 | many | TRBV10-3 | TGTGCCACGGGACTAGACCTCGCCGGGGGGATTCAGTACTTC | CATGLDLAGGIQYF
TRBJ2-1 | TRBD2 | once | TRBV7-8 | TGTGCCAGCGCCCGGGGAAGCGGGGCCGACAATGAGCAGTTATTC | CASARGSGADNEQLF
TRBJ1-2 | TRBD1 | - | TRBV18 | TGTGCCAGCTCACCACAGACAGGGTTTCTGGGCTACACCTTC | CASSPQTGFLGYTF
TRBJ1-1 | TRBD1 | many | TRBV7-2 | TGCGCCAGCAGCCCCGGGACAGCGAACACTGAAGCTTTCTTT | CASSPGTANTEAFF
TRBJ2-3 | - | many | TRBV5-1 | TGCGCCAGCACGGTCGGCAGGGGCACAGATACGCAGTATTTT | CASTVGRGTDTQYF
TRBJ2-1 | - | few | TRBV28 | TGTGCCAGCAGCCTACCTACTAGCACGAATGAGCAGTTCTTC | CASSLPTSTNEQFF
TRBJ1-2 | - | few | TRBV29-1 | TGCAGCGTTTTGGCTCTTGACAACTATGGCTACACCTTC | CSVLALDNYGYTF
TRBJ2-3 | - | - | TRBV7-3 | TGTGCCAGCAGCTTAATCCGTAGGGGGGGAACAGATACGCAGTATTTT | CASSLIRRGGTDTQYF
TRBJ1-2 | - | few | TRBV6-2/TRBV6-3 | TGTGCCAGCAGTTACCAGGGGAGCTATGGCTACACCTTC | CASSYQGSYGYTF
TRBJ1-1 | TRBD1 | few | TRBV7-3 | TGTGCCAGCAGCTCTGCCAGTGCAGGGGGCACGAACACTGAAGCTTTCTTT | CASSSASAGGTNTEAFF
TRBJ2-6 | TRBD1 | - | TRBV11-2 | TGTGCCAGCAGCTTCGTCTTTGGCAGGGGGCCTGGGGCCAACGTCCTGACTTTC | CASSFVFGRGPGANVLTF
TRBJ1-6 | - | - | TRBV5-5 | TGTGCCAGCAGCGTCGAACTACAGCTGCGGTCACCCCTCCACTTT | CASSVELQLRSPLHF